These 13 T cell receptor beta chains share one sample of origin, sequenced in a study of T cells in Graves' hyperthyroidism and ophthalmopathy. Using RNA transcripts as the source, TCR beta CDR3 regions were amplified. The TCR CDR3 was amplified in a first-round RT-PCR using the HTBI primer set. TCRdb processed the multiplex PCR reads anew with MiXCR; each CDR3 protein has one entry. Of hundreds of thousands of distinct CDR3 sequences listed, roughly 46% were seen once; the top ten hold about 8.2%. Sequences were obtained from peripheral blood or thyroid tissue (not recorded which). The receptors here all came from a woman aged 18-29 years with Graves' hyperthyroidism.

J is TRBJ1-1 and V is TRBV9, with a possible D match to TRBD1 (5 bases). Per the germline V gene, CDR1 is SGDLS and CDR2 is YYNGEE. The CDR3 is 13 residues long. Deletions cut 5 bases from V and 4 bases from J, with 12 bases between. CDR3 DNA: TGTGCCAGCAGTCGGGACGGACTCACTGAAGCTTTCTTT. Amino acid sequence: CASSRDGLTEAFF. The full variable domain, rest sourced from reference TRBV9 and TRBJ1-1, is DSGVTQTPKHLITATGQRVTLRCSPRSGDLSVYWYQQSLDQGLQFLIQYYNGEERAKGNILERFSAQQFPDLHSELNLSSLELGDSALYFCASSRDGLTEAFFGQGTRLTVV.

This clonotype was counted between two and nine times. V usage is TRBV25-1 and J usage is TRBJ1-4; D gene ambiguous. The CDR3 is 15 residues long. Germline V gene data show CDR1 as MGHDK and CDR2 as SYGVNS. V was trimmed by 3 bases and J by 7 bases, leaving 15 bases between them. CDR3 sequence (DNA): TGTGCCAGCAGTGACCCGGCCTTTTCTGGTGAAAAACTGTTTTTT. Translating gives CASSDPAFSGEKLFF.

V and J are TRBV25-1 and TRBJ1-6, with D possibly TRBD1 on 5 matching bases. The CDR3 is made up of 15 amino acids. Trimming took 8 bases from V and 7 from J, leaving 18 bases between them. Per germline, CDR1 MGHDK and CDR2 SYGVNS. The CDR3 nucleotides are TGTGCCAGCTCACCGTCGGGACTCCTCAATTCACCCCTCCACTTT. Protein: CASSPSGLLNSPLHF.

The rearrangement joins TRBV20-1 to TRBJ2-5, with 7 bases identical to TRBD2. V lost 5 bases, J lost 7 bases, and 13 bases stayed unmatched. Germline loops: CDR1 DFQATT, CDR2 SNEGSKA (reference sequence). The CDR3 is 14 amino acids. The chain's CDR3 is CSALRSGIGVTQYF. The CDR3 nucleotides are TGCAGTGCTCTGAGGAGCGGGATAGGGGTGACCCAGTACTTC.

The genes are TRBV19 and TRBJ2-7; the match to TRBD1 covers 9 bases. The CDR3 is made up of 16 amino acids. V was pared by 5 bases and J by 1 base, with 9 bases of the junction left unmatched. Germline V gives CDR1 LNHDA, CDR2 SQIVND (reference sequence). DNA of the CDR3: TGTGCCAGTAGTCCTAACGTGGGACAGGGATCCTACGAGCAGTACTTC. Amino acids: CASSPNVGQGSYEQYF.

This clonotype was detected many times. The V and J genes are TRBV25-1 and TRBJ2-5; tentative D call: TRBD1 (5 bases). Trimming took off 3 bases at V and 5 bases at J, with 10 bases between the two ends. Germline V gene sequence: CDR1 MGHDK, CDR2 SYGVNS. This CDR3 region has 13 residues. The CDR3 reads CASSELGVETQYF. CDR3 nucleotide sequence: TGTGCCAGCAGTGAGCTAGGGGTCGAGACCCAGTACTTC.

This clonotype came up many times. The V call is TRBV7-9, the J call TRBJ2-5; 12 nucleotides match TRBD2. Germline loops: CDR1 SEHNR, CDR2 FQNEAQ (reference sequence). V lost 8 bases and J lost 4; bases outside the gene matches: 8. This CDR3 contains 15 residues. The CDR3 protein is CASAPLAGGGETQYF. The CDR3 region has the DNA TGTGCCAGCGCACCTCTAGCGGGAGGGGGAGAGACCCAGTACTTC.

This clonotype was seen ten or more times. The gene calls are TRBV24-1 and TRBJ1-5; D is unclear. The CDR3 totals 14 residues. Germline CDR1 is KGHDR and CDR2 is SFDVKD. V lost 2 bases, J lost 5 bases, and 9 bases lay in between. This CDR3 is CATSDYKQDQPQHF. In nucleotides, the CDR3 is TGTGCCACCAGTGATTACAAACAAGATCAGCCCCAGCATTTT.

This clonotype has a handful of counts. At one of its ends the junction is not consistent with the germline gene, which may arise from a read error. This chain links TRBV7-9 with TRBJ1-5; D possibly corresponds to TRBD1 (6 bases). Germline CDR1 and CDR2: SEHNR and FQNEAQ (reference sequence). This CDR3 spans 16 amino acids. The CDR3 DNA reads TGCGCCAGCAGCCAAGCGACAGGAAATAGCAATCAGCCCCAGCATTTT. This encodes CASSQATGNSNQPQHF.

This chain uses TRBV20-1 with TRBJ1-3; no reliable D call. The CDR3 is made up of 11 amino acids. V lost 7 bases to trimming and J lost 3 bases, with 7 bases between them. Germline V gives CDR1 DFQATT, CDR2 SNEGSKA (reference sequence). The CDR3 DNA is TGCAGTGGAGGGCATGGAAACACCATATATTTT. Protein product: CSGGHGNTIYF.

This chain connects TRBV14 to TRBJ1-4, with D possibly matching TRBD1 (5 bases). The CDR3 spans 15 residues. Germline V gives CDR1 SGHDN, CDR2 FVKESK. The ends were cut back, 2 bases at V and 8 bases at J, with 15 bases in the middle. CDR3 nucleotides: TGTGCCAGCAGCCAACAGGGTCACAGAGGCGAAAAACTGTTTTTT. Translating gives CASSQQGHRGEKLFF.

At least ten counts were recorded for this clonotype. This chain joins TRBV20-1 and TRBJ1-4, with TRBD1 identical over 9 bases. Germline V CDR1 and CDR2: DFQATT, SNEGSKA (reference sequence). The CDR3 length is 16 residues. J gave up 7 bases and V 4 bases, and 13 bases lay outside the gene matches. CDR3 nucleotide sequence: TGCAGTGCTAACCCAGTACAGGGGGCTCATGGTGAAAAACTGTTTTTT. Its translation: CSANPVQGAHGEKLFF.

This clonotype has ten or more counts. This chain joins TRBV6-6 and TRBJ2-5; D ambiguous. Looked up from germline, CDR1 is MNHNY and CDR2 is SVGAGI (reference sequence). The CDR3 is 13 amino acids. The V gene lost 6 bases and the J gene lost 3 bases, with 11 bases spanning the gap. CDR3 DNA: TGTGCCAGCAGCACCACCTTGGAAGAGACCCAGTACTTC. As protein: CASSTTLEETQYF.